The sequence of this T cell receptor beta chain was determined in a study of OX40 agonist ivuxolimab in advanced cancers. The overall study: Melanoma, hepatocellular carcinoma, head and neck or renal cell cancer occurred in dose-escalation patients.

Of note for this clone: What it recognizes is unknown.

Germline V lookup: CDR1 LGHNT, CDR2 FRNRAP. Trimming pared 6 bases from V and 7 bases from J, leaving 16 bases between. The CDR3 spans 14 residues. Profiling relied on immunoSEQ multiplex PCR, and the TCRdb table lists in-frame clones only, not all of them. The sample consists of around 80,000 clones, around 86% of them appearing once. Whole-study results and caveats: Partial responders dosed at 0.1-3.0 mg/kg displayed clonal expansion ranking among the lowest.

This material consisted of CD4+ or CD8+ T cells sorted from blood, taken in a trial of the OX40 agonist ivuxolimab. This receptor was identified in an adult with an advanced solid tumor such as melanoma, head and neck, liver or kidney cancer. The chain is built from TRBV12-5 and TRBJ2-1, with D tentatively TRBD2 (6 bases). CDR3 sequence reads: CASGLGLPGNEQFF. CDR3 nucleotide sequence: TGTGCTAGTGGACTGGGACTCCCTGGGAATGAGCAGTTCTTC.